The present T cell receptor beta chain was sequenced within a study of T-cell reconstitution after alpha-beta-depleted transplantation in children. In its sample, this clonotype was seen a few times. Germline V CDR1 and CDR2: ENHRY, SYGVKD. Unmatched junction bases numbered 27, after V lost 0 bases and J lost 7 bases. The CDR3 runs to 22 residues. Unique molecular identifiers were incorporated into the prepared TCRbeta library. Each CDR3 protein is one row after TCRdb ran MiXCR on the PCR reads. Among approximately 270,000 distinct CDR3 sequences listed, about 10% were seen once. The chain employs TRBV10-3 and TRBJ2-3; 8 positions match TRBD1. This specimen consisted of PBMCs from the stem cell graft donor, obtained from the stem cell graft. The TCR was taken from a human donor who donated a stem cell graft to a child with SCID. CDR3 sequence reads: CAISESKTAVGAPGTGPNTQYF. As DNA, the CDR3 is TGTGCCATCAGTGAGTCGAAAACGGCGGTGGGAGCCCCGGGGACAGGTCCCAATACGCAGTATTTT.